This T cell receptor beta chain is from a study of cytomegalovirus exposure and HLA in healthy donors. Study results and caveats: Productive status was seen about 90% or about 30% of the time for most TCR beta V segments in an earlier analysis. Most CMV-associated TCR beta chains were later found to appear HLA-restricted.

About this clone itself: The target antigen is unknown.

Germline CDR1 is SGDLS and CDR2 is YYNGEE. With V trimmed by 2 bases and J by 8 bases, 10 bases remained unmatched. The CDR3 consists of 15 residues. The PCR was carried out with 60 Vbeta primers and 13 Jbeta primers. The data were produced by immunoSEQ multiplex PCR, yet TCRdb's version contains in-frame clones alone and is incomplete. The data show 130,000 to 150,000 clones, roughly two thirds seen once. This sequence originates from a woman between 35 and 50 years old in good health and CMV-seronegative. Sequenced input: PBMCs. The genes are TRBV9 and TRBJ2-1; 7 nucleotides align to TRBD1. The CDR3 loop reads CASSVTGALHDEQFF. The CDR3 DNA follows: TGTGCCAGCAGCGTCACAGGGGCCCTACATGATGAGCAGTTCTTC.